This T cell receptor (beta chain) was obtained from a study of OX40 agonist ivuxolimab in advanced cancers. CDR1 LNHNV and CDR2 YYDKDF come from the germline V gene (reference sequence). This CDR3 region has 14 residues. J lost 5 bases, V lost 4 bases, and 4 bases had no gene match. Prior autoimmune disease or systemic immunosuppression barred patients. The data were produced by immunoSEQ multiplex PCR, yet TCRdb's version contains in-frame clones alone and is incomplete. Of 25,000 to 35,000 clones listed, 84% are singletons. The source of this sequence is an adult with an advanced solid tumor such as melanoma, head and neck, liver or kidney cancer. The sequencing used CD4+ or CD8+ T cells sorted from blood, collected in a trial of the OX40 agonist ivuxolimab. The V gene is TRBV15, the J gene TRBJ2-1, with 8 bases matching TRBD1. The CDR3 DNA reads as TGTGCCACCAGCACAGGACAGGGTGACAATGAGCAGTTCTTC. As protein: CATSTGQGDNEQFF.